Shown below are 8 T cell receptor beta chains from a single sample sequenced in a study of spatial heterogeneity in lung cancer (dated by TCRdb to the late 2010s). What the work shows at the level of the full study, not this receptor alone: The tumor nonsynonymous mutation count correlated with the number of expanded alpha and beta TCRs within the tumor.

The sample's time point label is to be understood as: sample taken at primary tumor resection. No antigen is known for these receptors. Library preparation employed 5' RACE. Sequencing was performed on a NextSeq 500. TCRdb reran the public reads through fastp at Q25 and MiXCR, keeping productive beta chains. Identical CDR3 proteins give one entry, which carries the most common genes and DNA. In this sample the table shows fewer than 12,000 distinct CDR3 sequences, 12% of which occur a single time. Jointly, the top ten make up approximately 38% of the sample. The sequences come from lung tumor tissue, collected at surgery. These receptors all stem from a male donor with early-stage non-small cell lung cancer.

A single count supports this clonotype. The chain recombines TRBV6-4 with TRBJ1-1, with unresolved D. The CDR3 extends over 13 amino acids. V was clipped by 0 bases and J by 5 bases, with 7 bases between them. CDR1 is MRHNA, CDR2 SNTAGT, per germline. The chain's CDR3 is CASSDSRGTEAFF. CDR3 bases: TGTGCCAGCAGTGACTCTAGAGGTACTGAAGCTTTCTTT.

V is TRBV20-1 and J is TRBJ2-3; TRBD2 matches at 8 bases. Germline-derived CDR1 and CDR2 are DFQATT and SNEGSKA (reference sequence). This CDR3 region has 15 residues. The CDR3: CRGLTGTRGTDTQYF. The CDR3 DNA follows: TGCAGGGGCCTAACGGGGACTAGGGGAACAGATACGCAGTATTTT.

This clonotype has a count of ten or more. The chain links TRBV20-1 to TRBJ1-5; D possibly corresponds to TRBD1 (6 bases). The germline V gene encodes CDR1 DFQATT and CDR2 SNEGSKA (reference sequence). This CDR3 region has 15 residues. Trimming stripped 6 bases from V and 3 bases from J, with 18 bases between. CDR3 nucleotides: TGCAGTGCCAATAGGGGGATGTACCCCAATCAGCCCCAGCATTTT. Protein sequence: CSANRGMYPNQPQHF.

This clonotype was observed at least ten times. The genes are TRBV5-4 and TRBJ2-1, with D maybe TRBD1 (6 bases). V was pared by 0 bases and J by 3 bases, with 10 bases between. CDR1 is SGHNT, CDR2 YYREEE, per germline (reference sequence). The CDR3 runs to 15 residues. As DNA, the CDR3 is TGTGCCAGCAGCTTGGCAGGGGCTGTCTACAATGAGCAGTTCTTC. Translated: CASSLAGAVYNEQFF.

This clonotype was recorded many times. The rearrangement joins TRBV3-1 to TRBJ1-1; maybe TRBD1 (5 bases). The CDR3 totals 18 residues. V gave up 3 bases and J gave up 3 bases, with 23 bases separating them. Germline V lookup: CDR1 LGHDT, CDR2 YNNKEL (reference sequence). CDR3 sequence reads: CASSHGLWDAFGDTEAFF. The DNA for the CDR3 is TGTGCCAGCAGCCATGGCCTTTGGGACGCTTTTGGGGACACTGAAGCTTTCTTT.

V is TRBV20-1 and J is TRBJ1-1; tentative D call: TRBD1 (6 bases). CDR1 DFQATT and CDR2 SNEGSKA come from the germline V gene (reference sequence). Trimming stripped 2 bases from V and 4 bases from J, with 17 bases between. This CDR3 is 15 amino acids long. The CDR3 sequence: CSARPGGPLPTEAFF. In DNA form, the CDR3 reads TGCAGTGCTAGACCCGGGGGCCCATTGCCCACTGAAGCTTTCTTT.

Ten or more counts support this clonotype. V is TRBV4-1 and J is TRBJ2-1; TRBD1 matches 9 bases. Trimming took 2 bases from V and 7 from J; bases not matched to a gene: 3. This CDR3 is 14 amino acids long. CDR1 and CDR2 from the germline V gene are MGHRA and YSYEKL. CDR3 sequence reads: CASSQPGTGNEQFF. The CDR3 region has the DNA TGCGCCAGCAGCCAACCAGGGACAGGGAATGAGCAGTTCTTC.

This clonotype was observed a few times. The chain couples TRBV20-1 to TRBJ1-4, with unresolved D. The CDR3 has 13 residues. Germline V lookup: CDR1 DFQATT, CDR2 SNEGSKA (reference sequence). V was pared by 6 bases and J by 4 bases, with 12 bases between. CDR3 coding DNA: TGCAGTGCGATGGACGCGAGTAATGAAAAACTGTTTTTT. Amino acid sequence: CSAMDASNEKLFF.